The 5 T cell receptor beta chains given below trace back to one sample, sequenced in a study of blood T cell repertoires in COVID-19. Libraries were prepared by immunoSEQ multiplex PCR; TCRdb keeps only in-frame clonotypes and omits some of them. This sample has roughly 99,000 clones, with about 90% found just once. Sequenced: peripheral blood. These receptors were collected from a man aged 45-60 years with COVID-19, enrolled during active disease.

This chain uses TRBV3-1 (or the pseudogene TRBV3-2) with TRBJ1-4; 8 positions match TRBD1. V lost 3 bases and J lost 5; bases outside the gene matches: 8. CDR3 size: 16 residues. CDR1 and CDR2 (germline): LGHDT, YNNKEL (reference sequence). CDR3 residues: CASSHPGQGQNEKLFF. The CDR3 DNA sequence: TGTGCCAGCAGCCATCCCGGACAGGGACAAAATGAAAAACTGTTTTTT.

The chain couples TRBV25-1 to TRBJ2-7; no reliable D call. Germline V gene sequence: CDR1 MGHDK, CDR2 SYGVNS. V was shortened by 5 bases and J by 4 bases, with 6 bases between the two germline ends. The CDR3 contains 11 residues. The chain's CDR3 is CASSLFYEQYF. The CDR3, as DNA: TGTGCCAGCAGTCTCTTTTACGAGCAGTACTTC.

CDR3 loop: CASSQDNWQTNTGELFF. In nucleotides, the CDR3 is TGCGCCAGCAGCCAAGATAATTGGCAGACGAACACCGGGGAGCTGTTTTTT. The genes are TRBV4-1 and TRBJ2-2; D not certain. Between the trimmed V and J ends, which lost 0 bases and 0 bases, there was a span of 11 bases. The CDR3 covers 17 residues. Germline V gene lookup returns CDR1 MGHRA and CDR2 YSYEKL.

The CDR3 protein is CASSQDLLGGEQYF. The CDR3 nucleotides are TGTGCCAGCAGCCAAGATCTTCTGGGGGGTGAGCAGTACTTC. The rearrangement joins TRBV3-1 (or the pseudogene TRBV3-2) to TRBJ2-7; D is possibly TRBD2 (6 bases). Looked up from germline, CDR1 is LGHDT and CDR2 is YNNKEL (reference sequence). Trimming left V 0 bases short and J 7 bases short, with 13 bases between. The CDR3 consists of 14 residues.

The rearrangement links TRBV11-2 to TRBJ1-1, with TRBD1 as a possible D gene (5 bases). The ends were cut back, 6 bases at V and 4 bases at J, with 21 bases in the middle. CDR1 and CDR2 from the germline V gene are SGHAT and FQNNGV. The CDR3 extends over 16 amino acids. The chain's CDR3 is CASRSRTFSPATEAFF. The CDR3 nucleotides read TGTGCCAGCAGATCCAGGACATTTTCCCCAGCCACTGAAGCTTTCTTT.